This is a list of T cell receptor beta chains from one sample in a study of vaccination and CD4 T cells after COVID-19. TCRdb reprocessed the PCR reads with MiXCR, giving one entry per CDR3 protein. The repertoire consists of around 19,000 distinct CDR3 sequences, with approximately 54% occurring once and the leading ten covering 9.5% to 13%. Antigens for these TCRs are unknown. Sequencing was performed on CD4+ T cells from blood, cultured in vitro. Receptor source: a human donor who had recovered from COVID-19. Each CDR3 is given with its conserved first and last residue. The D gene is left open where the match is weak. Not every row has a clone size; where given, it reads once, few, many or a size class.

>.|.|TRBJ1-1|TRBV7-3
TGTGCCAGCAGCTTACGCCAGGGACGGACGAACACTGAAGCTTTCTTT
CASSLRQGRTNTEAFF
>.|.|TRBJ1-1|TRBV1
TGCACCAGCAGCCATGGTGGGGGCGCGAACACTGAAGCTTTCTTT
CTSSHGGGANTEAFF
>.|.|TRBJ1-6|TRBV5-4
TGTGCCAGCAGCTTGTCTGGGGGAGATCTCTATAATTCACCCCTCCACTTT
CASSLSGGDLYNSPLHF
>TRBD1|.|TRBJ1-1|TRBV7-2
TGTGCCAGCAGCGTCGGGACAGGCACTGAAGCTTTCTTT
CASSVGTGTEAFF
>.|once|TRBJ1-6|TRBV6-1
TGTGCCAGCAGAAGAGATGTAGTTAGGCGGTCACCCCTCCACTTT
CASRRDVVRRSPLHF
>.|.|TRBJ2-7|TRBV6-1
TGTGCCAGCAGACCGTCAGGGGTGGGCGAGCAGTACTTC
CASRPSGVGEQYF
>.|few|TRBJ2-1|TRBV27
TGTGCCAGCAGTTTATGGGGGCTCCGGGCGGGGCAGTTCTTC
CASSLWGLRAGQFF
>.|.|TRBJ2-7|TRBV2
TGTGCCAGCAGTGAAGAGGGCAGGGGCTCCTACGAGCAGTACTTC
CASSEEGRGSYEQYF
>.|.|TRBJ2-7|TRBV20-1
TGCAGTGCTAGTCAGCCAGGGAGGCCCTACGAGCAGTACTTC
CSASQPGRPYEQYF
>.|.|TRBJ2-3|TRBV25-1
TGTGCCAGCAGTGAATCTACAGATACGCAGTATTTT
CASSESTDTQYF